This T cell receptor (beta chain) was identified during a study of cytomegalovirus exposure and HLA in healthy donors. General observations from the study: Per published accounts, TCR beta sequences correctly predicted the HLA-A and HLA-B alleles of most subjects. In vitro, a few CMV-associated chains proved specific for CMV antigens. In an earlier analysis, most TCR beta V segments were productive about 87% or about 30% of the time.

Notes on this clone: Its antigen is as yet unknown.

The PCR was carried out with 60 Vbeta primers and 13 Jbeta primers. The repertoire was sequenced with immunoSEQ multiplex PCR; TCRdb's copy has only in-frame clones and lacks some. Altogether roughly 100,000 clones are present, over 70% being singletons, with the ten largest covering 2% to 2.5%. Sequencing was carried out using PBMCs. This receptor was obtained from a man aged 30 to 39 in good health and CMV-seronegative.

Written as DNA, the CDR3 is TGTGCCAGCAGCCTACGCCAGGGCGATCAGCCCCAGCATTTT. This codes for CASSLRQGDQPQHF. V gene TRBV6-5 combines with J gene TRBJ1-5; tentative D call: TRBD1 (5 bases). V was clipped by 6 bases and J by 5 bases, with 14 bases between them. The CDR3 totals 14 residues. Per germline, CDR1 MNHEY and CDR2 SVGAGI.